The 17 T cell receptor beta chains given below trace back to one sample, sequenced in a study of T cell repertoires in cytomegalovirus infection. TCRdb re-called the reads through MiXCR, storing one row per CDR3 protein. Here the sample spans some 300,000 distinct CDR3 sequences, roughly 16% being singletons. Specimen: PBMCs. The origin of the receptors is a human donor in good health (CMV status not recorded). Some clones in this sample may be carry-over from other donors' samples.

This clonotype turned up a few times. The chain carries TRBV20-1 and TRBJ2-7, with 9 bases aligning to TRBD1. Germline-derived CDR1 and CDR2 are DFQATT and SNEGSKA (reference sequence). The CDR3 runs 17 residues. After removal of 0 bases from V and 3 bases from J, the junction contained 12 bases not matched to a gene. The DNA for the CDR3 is TGCAGTGCTAGAGATTACCCAAGGACAGGGGATATCTACGAGCAGTACTTC. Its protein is CSARDYPRTGDIYEQYF.

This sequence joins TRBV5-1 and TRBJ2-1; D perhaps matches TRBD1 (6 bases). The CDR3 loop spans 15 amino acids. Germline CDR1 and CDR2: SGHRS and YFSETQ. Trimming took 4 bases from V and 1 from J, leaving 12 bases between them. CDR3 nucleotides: TGCGCCAGCAGCCAGTCAGGGGTGTCCTACAATGAGCAGTTCTTC. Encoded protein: CASSQSGVSYNEQFF.

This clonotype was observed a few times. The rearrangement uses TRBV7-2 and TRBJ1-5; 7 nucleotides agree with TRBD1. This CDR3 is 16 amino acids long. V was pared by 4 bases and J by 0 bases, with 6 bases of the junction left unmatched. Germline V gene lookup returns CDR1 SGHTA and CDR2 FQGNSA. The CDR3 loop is CASSSRGGYSNQPQHF. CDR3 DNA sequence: TGTGCCAGCAGCTCCAGGGGGGGCTATAGCAATCAGCCCCAGCATTTT.

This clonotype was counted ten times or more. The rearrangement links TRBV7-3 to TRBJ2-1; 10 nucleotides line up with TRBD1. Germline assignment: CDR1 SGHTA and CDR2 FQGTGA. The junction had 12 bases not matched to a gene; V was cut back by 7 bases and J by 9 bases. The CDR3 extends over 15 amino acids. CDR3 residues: CASIAGTGVGGEQFF. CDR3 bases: TGTGCCAGCATCGCCGGGACAGGGGTTGGTGGTGAGCAGTTCTTC.

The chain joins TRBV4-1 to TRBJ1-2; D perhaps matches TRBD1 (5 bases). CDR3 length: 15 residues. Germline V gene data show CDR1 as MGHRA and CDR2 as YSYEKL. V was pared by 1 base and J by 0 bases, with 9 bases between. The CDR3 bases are TGCGCCAGCAGCCAAGCGGGGGAAGCTAACTATGGCTACACCTTC. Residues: CASSQAGEANYGYTF.

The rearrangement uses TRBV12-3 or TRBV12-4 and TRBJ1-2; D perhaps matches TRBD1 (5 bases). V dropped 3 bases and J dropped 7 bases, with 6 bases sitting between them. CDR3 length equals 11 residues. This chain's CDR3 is CASSLGPGYTF. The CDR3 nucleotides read TGTGCCAGCAGTTTGGGGCCTGGCTACACCTTC.

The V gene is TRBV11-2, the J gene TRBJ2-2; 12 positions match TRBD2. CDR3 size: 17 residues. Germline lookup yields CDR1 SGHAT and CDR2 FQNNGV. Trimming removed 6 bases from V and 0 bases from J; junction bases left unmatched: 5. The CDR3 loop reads CASRRLAGATNTGELFF. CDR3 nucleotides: TGTGCCAGCAGACGACTAGCGGGGGCAACGAACACCGGGGAGCTGTTTTTT. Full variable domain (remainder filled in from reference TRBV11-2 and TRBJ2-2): EAGVAQSPRYKIIEKRQSVAFWCNPISGHATLYWYQQILGQGPKLLIQFQNNGVVDDSQLPKDRFSAERLKGVDSTLKIQPAKLEDSAVYLCASRRLAGATNTGELFFGEGSRLTVL.

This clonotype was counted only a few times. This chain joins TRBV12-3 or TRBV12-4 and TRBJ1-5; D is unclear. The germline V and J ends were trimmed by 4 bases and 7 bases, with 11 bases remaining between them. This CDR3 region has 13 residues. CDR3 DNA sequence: TGTGCCAGCAGTTCCACTCGAGCGCAGCCCCAGCATTTT. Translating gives CASSSTRAQPQHF.

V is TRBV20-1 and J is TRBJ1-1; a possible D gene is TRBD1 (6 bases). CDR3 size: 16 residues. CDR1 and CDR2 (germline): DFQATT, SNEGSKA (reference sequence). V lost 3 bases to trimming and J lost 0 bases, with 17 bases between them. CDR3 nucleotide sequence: TGCAGTGCTAGTTCGGGGGCGAGGGGGTTGAACACTGAAGCTTTCTTT. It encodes CSASSGARGLNTEAFF.

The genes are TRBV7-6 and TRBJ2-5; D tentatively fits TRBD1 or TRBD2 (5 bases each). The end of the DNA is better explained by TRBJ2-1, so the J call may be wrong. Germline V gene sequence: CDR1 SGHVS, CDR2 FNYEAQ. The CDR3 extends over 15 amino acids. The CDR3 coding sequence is TGTGCCAGCAGCTTAGAGCCATGGGTAGGGGAGACCCAGTTCTTC. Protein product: CASSLEPWVGETQFF.

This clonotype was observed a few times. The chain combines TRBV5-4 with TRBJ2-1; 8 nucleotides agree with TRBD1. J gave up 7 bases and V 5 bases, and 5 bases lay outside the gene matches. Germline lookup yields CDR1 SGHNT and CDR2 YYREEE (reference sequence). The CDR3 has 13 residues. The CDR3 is CASRQGVGNEQFF. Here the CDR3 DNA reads TGTGCCAGCAGACAGGGGGTCGGTAATGAGCAGTTCTTC. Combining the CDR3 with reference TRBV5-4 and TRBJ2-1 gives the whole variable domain ETGVTQSPTHLIKTRGQQVTLRCSSQSGHNTVSWYQQALGQGPQFIFQYYREEENGRGNFPPRFSGLQFPNYSSELNVNALELDDSALYLCASRQGVGNEQFFGPGTRLTVL.

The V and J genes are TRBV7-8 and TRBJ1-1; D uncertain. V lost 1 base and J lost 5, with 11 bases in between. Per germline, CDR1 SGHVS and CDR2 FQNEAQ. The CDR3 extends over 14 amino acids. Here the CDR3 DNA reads TGTGCCAGCAGCTTAGGTGTGGTGAGAACTGAAGCTTTCTTT. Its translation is CASSLGVVRTEAFF.

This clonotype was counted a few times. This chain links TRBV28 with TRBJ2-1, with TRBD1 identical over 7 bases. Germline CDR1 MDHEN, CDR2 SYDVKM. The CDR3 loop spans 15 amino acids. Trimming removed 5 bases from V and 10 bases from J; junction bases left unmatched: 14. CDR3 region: CASSNSGQTLSEQFF. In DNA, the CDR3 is TGTGCCAGCAGTAACTCGGGACAGACACTATCCGAGCAGTTCTTC. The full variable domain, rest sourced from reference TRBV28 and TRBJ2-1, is DVKVTQSSRYLVKRTGEKVFLECVQDMDHENMFWYRQDPGLGLRLIYFSYDVKMKEKGDIPEGYSVSREKKERFSLILESASTNQTSMYLCASSNSGQTLSEQFFGPGTRLTVL.

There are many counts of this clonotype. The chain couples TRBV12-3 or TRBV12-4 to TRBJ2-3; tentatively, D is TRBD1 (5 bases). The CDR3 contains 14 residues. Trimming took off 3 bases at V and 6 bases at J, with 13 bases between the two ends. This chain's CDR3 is CASSFVGARDTQYF. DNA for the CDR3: TGTGCCAGCAGTTTTGTAGGGGCGCGGGATACGCAGTATTTT.

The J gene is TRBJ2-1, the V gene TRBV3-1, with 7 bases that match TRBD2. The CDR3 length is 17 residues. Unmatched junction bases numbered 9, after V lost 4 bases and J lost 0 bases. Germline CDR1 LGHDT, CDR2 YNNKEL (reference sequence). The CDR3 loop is CASSRTSELYSYNEQFF. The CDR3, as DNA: TGTGCCAGCAGCCGTACTAGCGAGCTATACTCCTACAATGAGCAGTTCTTC.

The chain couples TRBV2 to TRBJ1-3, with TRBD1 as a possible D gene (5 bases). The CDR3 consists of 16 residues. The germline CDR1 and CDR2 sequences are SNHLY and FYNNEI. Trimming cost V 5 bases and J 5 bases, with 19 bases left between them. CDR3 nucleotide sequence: TGTGCCAGCAGTTTCACGGACCGGGGCGAGAGAAACACCATATATTTT. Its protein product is CASSFTDRGERNTIYF. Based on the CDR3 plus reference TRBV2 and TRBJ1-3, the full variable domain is EPEVTQTPSHQVTQMGQEVILRCVPISNHLYFYWYRQILGQKVEFLVSFYNNEISEKSEIFDDQFSVERPDGSNFTLKIRSTKLEDSAMYFCASSFTDRGERNTIYFGEGSWLTVV.

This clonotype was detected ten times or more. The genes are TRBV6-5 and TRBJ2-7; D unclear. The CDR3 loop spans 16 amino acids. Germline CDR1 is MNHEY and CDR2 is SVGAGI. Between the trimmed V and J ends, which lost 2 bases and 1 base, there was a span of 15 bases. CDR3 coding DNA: TGTGCCAGCAGTTACAAGGGTCCTCCCGCGTCCTACGAGCAGTACTTC. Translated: CASSYKGPPASYEQYF.